The clone carrying this TCR beta chain was detected a few times. Its target is not known. Unique molecular identifiers were built into the TCRbeta library. Each CDR3 protein is one row after TCRdb ran MiXCR on the PCR reads. The table records 90,000 to 130,000 distinct CDR3 sequences, 5% to 7% of them present only once. The sample is drawn from a study of T-cell reconstitution after alpha-beta-depleted transplantation in children. Study observations and caveats: After transplant, high TCRbeta diversity at day 60 in some patients arose from surviving recipient T cells and thymic progenitors. The main origin of T-cell counts and diversity one year after transplant was newly produced T cells. Roughly two months post-transplant, alpha-beta T cells reportedly originated from several hundred graft clones that had expanded.

Per germline, CDR1 DFQATT and CDR2 SNEGSKA (reference sequence). V was clipped by 0 bases and J by 5 bases, with 16 bases between them. This CDR3 region has 15 residues. The TCR sequence derives from a male patient aged 2-9 years who had a stem cell transplant for acute lymphoblastic leukemia, so the T cells may come from the graft donor. Material: PBMCs, mostly from graft donor cells, obtained 360 days after TCRalphabeta/CD19-depleted stem cell transplant. This rearrangement joins TRBV20-1 to TRBJ1-1, with D possibly matching TRBD1 (6 bases). DNA for the CDR3: TGCAGTGCTAGAGATCAGGGGCAGGGTGGAACTGAAGCTTTCTTT. Residues: CSARDQGQGGTEAFF.